The 18 T cell receptor beta chains reported below all come from one sample, sequenced in a study of CXCR3-negative and CXCR3-positive naive CD8 T cells. Study results and caveats: For CXCR3-positive naive cells, TRB CDR3s were more hydrophobic than those of CXCR3-negative naive cells.

Antigens of these TCRs are unknown. All TRB cDNA libraries came from 5' RACE performed with UMI labels. TCRdb reanalyzed the 5' RACE reads, giving one entry per CDR3 protein sequence and no DNA. Its table records 150,000 to 180,000 distinct CDR3 sequences. The sequencing sample was made of naive CXCR3+ CD8+ T cells from blood. Sample subset: CD45RO-CCR7+CD27+CD95- naive CD8+ T cells expressing CXCR3 (TNR3+). The source is a human donor in good health. Some clones in this sample may be carry-over from other donors' samples.

The chain recombines TRBV6-2 or TRBV6-3 with TRBJ1-1. The CDR3 covers 17 residues. Germline V gene data show CDR1 as MNHEY and CDR2 as SVGEGT. This CDR3 is CASSDPLLNSIWAEAFF.

J is TRBJ1-3 and V is TRBV6-2 or TRBV6-3. Germline CDR1 and CDR2: MNHEY and SVGEGT. This CDR3 is built from 15 residues. The CDR3 protein is CASSYFGGSGNTIYF.

The rearrangement joins TRBV2 to TRBJ1-1. The CDR3 contains 13 residues. Germline values: CDR1 SNHLY, CDR2 FYNNEI. CDR3 residues: CASTGGRPTEAFF. The complete variable domain, with remaining parts taken from reference TRBV2 and TRBJ1-1, reads EPEVTQTPSHQVTQMGQEVILRCVPISNHLYFYWYRQILGQKVEFLVSFYNNEISEKSEIFDDQFSVERPDGSNFTLKIRSTKLEDSAMYFCASTGGRPTEAFFGQGTRLTVV.

V and J are TRBV7-6 and TRBJ2-2; TCRdb names TRBD1, which stays unverified in the absence of DNA. Per germline, CDR1 SGHVS and CDR2 FNYEAQ. CDR3 length: 16 amino acids. The CDR3 reads CASSKRADAKTGELFF.

The rearrangement links TRBV20-1 to TRBJ2-7; there is no DNA to check the TCRdb D call of TRBD2. The CDR3 is 11 residues long. In germline, CDR1 is DFQATT, CDR2 SNEGSKA (reference sequence). The CDR3 sequence is CSARLAYEQYF.

The rearrangement links TRBV27 to TRBJ2-5; the TRBD2 assignment by TCRdb is unverifiable without DNA. The length of the CDR3 is 15 residues. The germline V gene encodes CDR1 MNHEY and CDR2 SMNVEV (reference sequence). This CDR3 reads CASSLSTGPQETQYF.

This rearrangement joins TRBV29-1 to TRBJ2-5; TCRdb's D call, TRBD2, is unchecked because there is no DNA. Germline CDR1 reads SQVTM; CDR2 reads ANQGSEA. The CDR3 is 15 amino acids. The CDR3 loop is CSVEGLAGFQETQYF.

The chain couples TRBV28 to TRBJ2-5; TCRdb reports TRBD1, a call that lacks DNA to check it against. The CDR3 extends over 16 amino acids. CDR1 is MDHEN, CDR2 SYDVKM, per germline. CDR3 sequence reads: CASSYYGTGGQETQYF.

The J gene is TRBJ2-1, the V gene TRBV29-1; TCRdb's D call, TRBD1, is unchecked because there is no DNA. The germline V gene encodes CDR1 SQVTM and CDR2 ANQGSEA. This CDR3 is 15 amino acids long. CDR3 residues: CSVPPPGTAYNEQLF.

The chain is built from TRBV7-8 and TRBJ2-7. Germline V gene sequence: CDR1 SGHVS, CDR2 FQNEAQ. There are 20 residues in the CDR3. The CDR3 reads CASSLSVWVLRSNNSYEQYF.

The chain couples TRBV7-2 to TRBJ2-1; with no DNA, the TCRdb D assignment of TRBD1 cannot be verified. CDR1 SGHTA and CDR2 FQGNSA come from the germline V gene. The CDR3 length is 13 residues. CDR3 sequence reads: CASRAGTHNEQFF.

The chain is built from TRBV5-6 and TRBJ2-7. The CDR3 has 14 amino acids. Germline CDR1 SGHDT, CDR2 YYEEEE. The CDR3 loop is CASSLVRSSYEQYF. Using reference TRBV5-6 and TRBJ2-7 for the parts outside the CDR3, the full variable domain is DAGVTQSPTHLIKTRGQQVTLRCSPKSGHDTVSWYQQALGQGPQFIFQYYEEEERQRGNFPDRFSGHQFPNYSSELNVNALLLGDSALYLCASSLVRSSYEQYFGPGTRLTVT.

The J gene is TRBJ2-1, the V gene TRBV13; TCRdb's D call, TRBD2, is unchecked because there is no DNA. The CDR3 runs to 17 residues. Germline loops: CDR1 PRHDT, CDR2 FYEKMQ (reference sequence). The CDR3 is CASSYKGLADTYNEQFF.

J is TRBJ2-1 and V is TRBV18; TCRdb's assignment of TRBD2 cannot be checked, as there is no DNA. CDR1 is KGHSH, CDR2 LQKENI, per germline. The CDR3 totals 19 residues. This chain's CDR3 is CASSPPGLDPFSSYNEQFF.

The J gene is TRBJ2-3, the V gene TRBV28; TCRdb reports TRBD1, a call that lacks DNA to check it against. Germline CDR1 MDHEN, CDR2 SYDVKM. The CDR3 runs to 15 residues. The CDR3 region is CASSLTGWDTDTQYF.

This chain joins TRBV4-3 and TRBJ2-3; the TCRdb call, TRBD2, lacks DNA for checking. The germline V gene has CDR1 LGHNA and CDR2 YSLEER. This CDR3 has 17 amino acids. CDR3 residues: CASSQGSAGGTTDTQYF.

The CDR3 loop reads CASTSGGAETQYF. This sequence joins TRBV7-8 and TRBJ2-5; the D call from TCRdb, TRBD2, cannot be confirmed without DNA. The germline CDR1 and CDR2 sequences are SGHVS and FQNEAQ. This CDR3 has 13 amino acids.

The rearrangement links TRBV19 to TRBJ1-1; there is no DNA to check the TCRdb D call of TRBD1. Germline loops: CDR1 LNHDA, CDR2 SQIVND (reference sequence). The CDR3 is 14 residues long. This chain's CDR3 is CAIKQGAINTEAFF.